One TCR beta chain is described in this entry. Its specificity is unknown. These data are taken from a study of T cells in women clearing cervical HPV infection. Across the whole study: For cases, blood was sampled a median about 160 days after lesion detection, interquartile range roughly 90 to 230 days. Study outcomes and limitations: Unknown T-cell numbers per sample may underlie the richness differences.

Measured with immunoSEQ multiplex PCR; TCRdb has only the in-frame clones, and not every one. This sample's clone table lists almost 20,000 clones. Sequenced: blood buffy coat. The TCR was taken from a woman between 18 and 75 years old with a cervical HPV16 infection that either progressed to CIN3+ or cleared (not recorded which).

The sequenced part of the CDR3 DNA is TGTGCCAGTAGTCCCCCTAGTGACGTACTGGGGCCC. It specifies CASSPPSDVLGP. The entire CDR3 protein is CASSPPSDVLGPQHF. The rearrangement uses TRBV19 and TRBJ1-5; no definite D call. The read stops 3 residues short of the end of the CDR3; the missing end is completed from the germline J gene. Germline lookup yields CDR1 LNHDA and CDR2 SQIVND (reference sequence). The CDR3 runs to 15 residues. The germline V and J ends were trimmed by 5 bases and 9 bases, with 20 bases remaining between them.